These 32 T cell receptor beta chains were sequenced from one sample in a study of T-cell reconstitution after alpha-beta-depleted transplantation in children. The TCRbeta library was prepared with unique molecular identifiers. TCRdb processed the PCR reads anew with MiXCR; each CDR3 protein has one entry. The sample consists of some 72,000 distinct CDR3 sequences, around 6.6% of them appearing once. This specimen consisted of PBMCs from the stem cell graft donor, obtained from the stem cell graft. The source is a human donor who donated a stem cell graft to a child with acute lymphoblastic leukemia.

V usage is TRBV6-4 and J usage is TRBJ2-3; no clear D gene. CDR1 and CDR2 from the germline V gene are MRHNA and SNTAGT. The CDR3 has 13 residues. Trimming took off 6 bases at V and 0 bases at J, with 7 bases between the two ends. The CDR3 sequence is CASSERSTDTQYF. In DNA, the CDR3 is TGTGCCAGCAGCGAGCGAAGCACAGATACGCAGTATTTT.

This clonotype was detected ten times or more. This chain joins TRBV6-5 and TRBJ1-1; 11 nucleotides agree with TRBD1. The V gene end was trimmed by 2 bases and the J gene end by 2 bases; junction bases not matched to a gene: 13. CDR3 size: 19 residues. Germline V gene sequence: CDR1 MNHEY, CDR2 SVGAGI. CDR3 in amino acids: CASSYRDRGLRVFNTEAFF. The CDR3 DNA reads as TGTGCCAGCAGTTACAGGGACAGGGGGTTACGAGTTTTTAACACTGAAGCTTTCTTT.

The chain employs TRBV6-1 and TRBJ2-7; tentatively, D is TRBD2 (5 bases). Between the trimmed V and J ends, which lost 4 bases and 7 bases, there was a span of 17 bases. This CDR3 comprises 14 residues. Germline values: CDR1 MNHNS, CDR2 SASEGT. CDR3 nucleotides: TGTGCCAGCAGTGTGAGGGAAATGTATTTGGAGCAGTACTTC. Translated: CASSVREMYLEQYF.

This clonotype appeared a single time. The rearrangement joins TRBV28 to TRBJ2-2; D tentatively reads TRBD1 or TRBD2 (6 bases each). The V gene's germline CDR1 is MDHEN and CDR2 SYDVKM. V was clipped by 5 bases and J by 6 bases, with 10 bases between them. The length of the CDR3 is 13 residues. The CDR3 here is CASSPRGPGELFF. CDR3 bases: TGTGCCAGCAGTCCTCGGGGGCCCGGGGAGCTGTTTTTT.

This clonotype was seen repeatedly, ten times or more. The CDR3: CSAHHTGTEAFF. The CDR3 nucleotides are TGCAGTGCTCATCACACTGGGACTGAAGCTTTCTTT. V is TRBV20-1 and J is TRBJ1-1; D gene uncertain. V lost 5 bases and J 5 bases, leaving 12 bases between the germline ends. Germline V lookup: CDR1 DFQATT, CDR2 SNEGSKA (reference sequence). This CDR3 has 12 amino acids.

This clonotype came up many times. CDR3 in amino acids: CASTKGHNTEAFF. In nucleotides, the CDR3 is TGTGCCAGCACCAAGGGGCATAACACTGAAGCTTTCTTT. This chain connects TRBV6-6 to TRBJ1-1; weak D call: TRBD1 (5 bases). This CDR3 region has 13 residues. The V end lost 7 bases, the J end lost 2 bases, and 11 bases lay between the germline ends. Per germline, CDR1 MNHNY and CDR2 SVGAGI (reference sequence).

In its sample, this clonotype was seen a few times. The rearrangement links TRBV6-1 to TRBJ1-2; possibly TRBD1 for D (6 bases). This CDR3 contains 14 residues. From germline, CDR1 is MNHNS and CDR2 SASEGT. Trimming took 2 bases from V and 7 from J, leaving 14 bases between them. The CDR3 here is CASSETGRSFGYTF. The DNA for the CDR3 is TGTGCCAGCAGTGAAACAGGGAGGAGCTTTGGCTACACCTTC.

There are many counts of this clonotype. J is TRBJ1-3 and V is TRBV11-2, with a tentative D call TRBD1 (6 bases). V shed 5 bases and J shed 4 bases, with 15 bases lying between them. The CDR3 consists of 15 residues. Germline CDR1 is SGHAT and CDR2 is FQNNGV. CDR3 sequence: CASSTPRGPGNTIYF. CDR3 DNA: TGTGCCAGCAGCACCCCTCGGGGGCCGGGAAACACCATATATTTT.

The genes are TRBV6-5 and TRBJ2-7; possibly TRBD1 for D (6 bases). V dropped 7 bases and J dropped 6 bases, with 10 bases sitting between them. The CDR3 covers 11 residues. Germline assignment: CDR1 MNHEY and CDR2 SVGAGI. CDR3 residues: CASTEGGEQYF. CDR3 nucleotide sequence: TGTGCCAGCACCGAAGGGGGCGAGCAGTACTTC.

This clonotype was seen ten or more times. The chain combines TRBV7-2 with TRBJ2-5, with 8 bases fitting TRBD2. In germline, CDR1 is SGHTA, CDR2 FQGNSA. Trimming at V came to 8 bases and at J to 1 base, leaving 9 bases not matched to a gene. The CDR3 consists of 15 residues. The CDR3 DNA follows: TGTGCCAGCGGCAGGGGCGGGGGGATCCAAGAGACCCAGTACTTC. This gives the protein CASGRGGGIQETQYF.

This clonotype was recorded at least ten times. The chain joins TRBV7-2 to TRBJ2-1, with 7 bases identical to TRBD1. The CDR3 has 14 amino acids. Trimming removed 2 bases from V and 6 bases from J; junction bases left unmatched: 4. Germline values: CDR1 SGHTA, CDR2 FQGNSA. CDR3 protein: CASSLRGLANEQFF. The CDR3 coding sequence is TGTGCCAGCAGCTTAAGGGGGCTAGCCAATGAGCAGTTCTTC.

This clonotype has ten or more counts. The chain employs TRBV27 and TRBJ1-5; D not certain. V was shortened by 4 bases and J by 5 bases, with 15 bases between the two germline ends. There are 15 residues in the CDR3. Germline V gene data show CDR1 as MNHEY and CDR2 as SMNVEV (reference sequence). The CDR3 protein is CASSSRFPPDQPQHF. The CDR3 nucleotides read TGTGCCAGCAGTTCCCGCTTTCCACCGGATCAGCCCCAGCATTTT.

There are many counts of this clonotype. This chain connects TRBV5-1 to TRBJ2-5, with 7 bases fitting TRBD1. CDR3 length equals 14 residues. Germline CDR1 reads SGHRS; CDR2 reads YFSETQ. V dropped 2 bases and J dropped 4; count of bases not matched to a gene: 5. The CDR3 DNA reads TGCGCCAGCAGCTTAAGTAGGGGGCGAGAGACCCAGTACTTC. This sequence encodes CASSLSRGRETQYF.

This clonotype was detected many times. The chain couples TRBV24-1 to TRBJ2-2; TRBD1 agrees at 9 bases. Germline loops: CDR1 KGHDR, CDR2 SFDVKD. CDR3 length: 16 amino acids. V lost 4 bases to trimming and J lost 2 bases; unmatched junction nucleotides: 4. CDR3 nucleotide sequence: TGTGCCACCAGTGACTCGGGACAGGGCAACACCGGGGAGCTGTTTTTT. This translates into CATSDSGQGNTGELFF.

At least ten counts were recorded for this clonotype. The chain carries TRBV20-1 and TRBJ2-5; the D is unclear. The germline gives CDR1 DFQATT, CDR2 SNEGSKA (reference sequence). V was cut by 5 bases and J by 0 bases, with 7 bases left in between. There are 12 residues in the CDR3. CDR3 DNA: TGCAGTGCTGGAACAAACCAAGAGACCCAGTACTTC. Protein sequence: CSAGTNQETQYF.

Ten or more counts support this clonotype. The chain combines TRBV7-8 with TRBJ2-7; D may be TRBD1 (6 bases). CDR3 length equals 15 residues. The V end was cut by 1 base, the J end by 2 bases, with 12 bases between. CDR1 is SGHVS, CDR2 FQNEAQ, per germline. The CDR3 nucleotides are TGTGCCAGCAGCTTAGAGGCAGGGGTCGCCTACGAGCAGTACTTC. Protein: CASSLEAGVAYEQYF.

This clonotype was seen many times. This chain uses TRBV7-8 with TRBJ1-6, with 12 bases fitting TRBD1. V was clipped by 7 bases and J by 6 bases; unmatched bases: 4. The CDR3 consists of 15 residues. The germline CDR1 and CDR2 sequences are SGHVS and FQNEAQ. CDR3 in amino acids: CASIRDRGLNSPLHF. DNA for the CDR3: TGTGCCAGCATCCGGGACAGGGGGCTTAATTCACCCCTCCACTTT.

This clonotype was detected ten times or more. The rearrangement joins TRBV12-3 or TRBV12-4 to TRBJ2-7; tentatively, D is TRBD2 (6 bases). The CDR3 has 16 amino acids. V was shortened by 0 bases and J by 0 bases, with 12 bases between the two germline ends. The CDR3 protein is CASSLAQGLSSYEQYF. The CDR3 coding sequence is TGTGCCAGCAGTTTAGCGCAAGGACTATCCTCCTACGAGCAGTACTTC.

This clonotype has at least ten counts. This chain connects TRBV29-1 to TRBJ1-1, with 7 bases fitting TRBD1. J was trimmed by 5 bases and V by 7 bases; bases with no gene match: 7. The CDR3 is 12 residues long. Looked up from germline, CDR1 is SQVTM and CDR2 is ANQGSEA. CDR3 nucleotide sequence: TGCAGCGCCCAACAGGGGAGGACTGAAGCTTTCTTT. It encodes CSAQQGRTEAFF. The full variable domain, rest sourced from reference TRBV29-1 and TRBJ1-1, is SAVISQKPSRDICQRGTSLTIQCQVDSQVTMMFWYRQQPGQSLTLIATANQGSEATYESGFVIDKFPISRPNLTFSTLTVSNMSPEDSSIYLCSAQQGRTEAFFGQGTRLTVV.

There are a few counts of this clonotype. The chain's CDR3 is CSVHNRGSHYF. DNA of the CDR3: TGCAGTGTCCACAACAGGGGGTCCCATTATTTT. J is TRBJ1-3 and V is TRBV20-1; 8 nucleotides match TRBD1. The V gene end was trimmed by 7 bases and the J gene end by 16 bases; junction bases not matched to a gene: 12. Germline CDR1 is DFQATT and CDR2 is SNEGSKA (reference sequence). CDR3 length: 11 residues.

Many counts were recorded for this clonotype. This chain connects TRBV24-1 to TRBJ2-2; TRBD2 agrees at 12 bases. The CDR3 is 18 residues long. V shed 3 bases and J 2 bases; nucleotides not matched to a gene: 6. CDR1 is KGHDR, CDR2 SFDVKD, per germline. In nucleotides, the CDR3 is TGTGCCACCAGTGATACTACTAGCGGGAGGCCAAACACCGGGGAGCTGTTTTTT. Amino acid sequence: CATSDTTSGRPNTGELFF.

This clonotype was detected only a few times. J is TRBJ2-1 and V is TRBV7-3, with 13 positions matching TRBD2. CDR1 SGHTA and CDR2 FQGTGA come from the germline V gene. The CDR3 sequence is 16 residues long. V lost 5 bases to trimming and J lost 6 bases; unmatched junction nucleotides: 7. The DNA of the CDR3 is TGTGCCAGCAGCACCAGACTAGCGGGAGGCCCCAATGAGCAGTTCTTC. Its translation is CASSTRLAGGPNEQFF.

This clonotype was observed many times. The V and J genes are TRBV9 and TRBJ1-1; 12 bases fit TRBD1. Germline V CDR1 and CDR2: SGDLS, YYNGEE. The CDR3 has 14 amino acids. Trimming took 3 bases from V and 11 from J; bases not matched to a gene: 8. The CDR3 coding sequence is TGTGCCAGCAGCGAGGGACAGGGGGCGTCGGAGGCTTTCTTT. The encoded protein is CASSEGQGASEAFF.

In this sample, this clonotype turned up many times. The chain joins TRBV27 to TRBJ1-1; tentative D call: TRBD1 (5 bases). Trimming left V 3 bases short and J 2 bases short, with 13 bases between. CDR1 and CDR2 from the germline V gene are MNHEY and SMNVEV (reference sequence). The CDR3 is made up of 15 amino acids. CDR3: CASSLVNRRNTEAFF. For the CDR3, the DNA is TGTGCCAGCAGTTTGGTTAACAGGCGAAACACTGAAGCTTTCTTT.

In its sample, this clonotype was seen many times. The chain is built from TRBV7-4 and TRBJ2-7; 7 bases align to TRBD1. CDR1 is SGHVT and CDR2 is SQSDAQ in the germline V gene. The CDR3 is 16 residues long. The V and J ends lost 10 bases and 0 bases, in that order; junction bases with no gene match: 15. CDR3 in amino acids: CAIQLRQGNPSYEQYF. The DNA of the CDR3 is TGTGCCATCCAATTACGACAGGGTAATCCCTCCTACGAGCAGTACTTC.

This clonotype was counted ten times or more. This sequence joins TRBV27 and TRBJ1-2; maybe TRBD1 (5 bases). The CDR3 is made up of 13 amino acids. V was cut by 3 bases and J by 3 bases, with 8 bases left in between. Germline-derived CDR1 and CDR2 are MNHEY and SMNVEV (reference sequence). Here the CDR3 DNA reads TGTGCCAGCAGTTTCAGGGTCGACTATGGCTACACCTTC. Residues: CASSFRVDYGYTF.

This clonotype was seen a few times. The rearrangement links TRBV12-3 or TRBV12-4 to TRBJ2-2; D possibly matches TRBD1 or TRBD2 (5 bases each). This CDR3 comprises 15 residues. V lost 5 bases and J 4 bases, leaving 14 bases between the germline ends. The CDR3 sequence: CASSPGRVPTGELFF. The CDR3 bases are TGTGCCAGCAGTCCGGGACGGGTTCCCACCGGGGAGCTGTTTTTT.

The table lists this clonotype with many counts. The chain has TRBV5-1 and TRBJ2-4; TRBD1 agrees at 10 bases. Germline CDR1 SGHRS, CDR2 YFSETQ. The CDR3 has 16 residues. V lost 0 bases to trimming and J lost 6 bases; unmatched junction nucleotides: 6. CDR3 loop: CASSLELGQGINIQYF. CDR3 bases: TGCGCCAGCAGCTTGGAGTTGGGACAGGGGATAAACATTCAGTACTTC.

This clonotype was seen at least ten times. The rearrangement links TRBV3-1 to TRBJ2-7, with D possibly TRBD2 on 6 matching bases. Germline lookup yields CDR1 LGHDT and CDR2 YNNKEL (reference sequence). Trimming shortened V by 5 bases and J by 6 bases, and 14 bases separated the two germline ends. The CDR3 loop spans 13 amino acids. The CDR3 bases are TGTGCCAGCAGCTTGCCCGGGAGTATCGAGCAGTACTTC. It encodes CASSLPGSIEQYF.

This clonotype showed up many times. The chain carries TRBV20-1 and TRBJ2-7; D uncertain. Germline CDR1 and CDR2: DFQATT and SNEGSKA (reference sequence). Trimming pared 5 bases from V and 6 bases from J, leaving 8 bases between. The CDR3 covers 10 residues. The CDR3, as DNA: TGCAGTGCTTTTAAAGGCGAGCAGTACTTC. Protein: CSAFKGEQYF.

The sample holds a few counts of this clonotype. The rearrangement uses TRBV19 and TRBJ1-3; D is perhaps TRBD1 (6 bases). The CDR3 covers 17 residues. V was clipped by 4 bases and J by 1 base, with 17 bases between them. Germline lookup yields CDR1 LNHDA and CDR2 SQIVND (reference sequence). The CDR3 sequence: CASSNRDGTPSGNTIYF. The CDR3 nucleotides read TGTGCCAGTAGTAACAGGGACGGGACACCTTCTGGAAACACCATATATTTT.

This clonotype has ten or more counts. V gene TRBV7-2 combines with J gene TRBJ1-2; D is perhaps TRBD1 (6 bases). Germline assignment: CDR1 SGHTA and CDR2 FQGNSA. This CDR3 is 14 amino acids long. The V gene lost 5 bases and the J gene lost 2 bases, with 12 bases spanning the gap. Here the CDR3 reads CASSAQGGNYGYTF. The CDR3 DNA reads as TGTGCCAGCAGCGCACAGGGCGGGAACTATGGCTACACCTTC.